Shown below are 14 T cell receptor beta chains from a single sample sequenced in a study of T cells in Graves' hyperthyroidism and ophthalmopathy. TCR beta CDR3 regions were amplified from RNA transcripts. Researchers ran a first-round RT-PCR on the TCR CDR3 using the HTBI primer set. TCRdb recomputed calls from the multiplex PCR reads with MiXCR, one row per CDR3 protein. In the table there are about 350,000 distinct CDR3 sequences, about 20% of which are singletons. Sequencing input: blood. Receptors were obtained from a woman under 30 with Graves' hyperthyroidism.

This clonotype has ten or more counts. The CDR3 is CASSDRGGPYEQYF. The CDR3 coding sequence is TGTGCCAGCAGTGACAGGGGGGGACCCTACGAGCAGTACTTC. The genes are TRBV2 and TRBJ2-7; D could derive from TRBD1 or TRBD2 (7 bases each). CDR1 is SNHLY, CDR2 FYNNEI, per germline. Trimming cost V 3 bases and J 2 bases, with 11 bases left between them. The CDR3 totals 14 residues.

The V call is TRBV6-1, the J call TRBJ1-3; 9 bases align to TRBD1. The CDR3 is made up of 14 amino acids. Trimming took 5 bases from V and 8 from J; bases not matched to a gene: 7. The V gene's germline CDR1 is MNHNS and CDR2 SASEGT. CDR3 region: CASSTADRGYTIYF. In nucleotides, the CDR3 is TGTGCCAGCAGTACCGCGGACAGGGGCTACACCATATATTTT.

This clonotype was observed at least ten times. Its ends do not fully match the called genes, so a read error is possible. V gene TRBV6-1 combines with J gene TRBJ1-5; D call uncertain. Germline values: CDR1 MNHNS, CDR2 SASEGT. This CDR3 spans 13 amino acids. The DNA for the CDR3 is TGTGCCAGCAGTGTAGGCTCGGTTCAGCCCCAGCCTTTT. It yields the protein CASSVGSVQPQPF.

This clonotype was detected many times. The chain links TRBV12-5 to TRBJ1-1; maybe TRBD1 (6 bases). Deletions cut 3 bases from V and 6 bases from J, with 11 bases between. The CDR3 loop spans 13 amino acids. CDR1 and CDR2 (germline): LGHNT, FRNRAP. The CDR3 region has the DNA TGTGCTAGTGGTTTAAAAGGGGGGGCTGAAGCTTTCTTT. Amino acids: CASGLKGGAEAFF.

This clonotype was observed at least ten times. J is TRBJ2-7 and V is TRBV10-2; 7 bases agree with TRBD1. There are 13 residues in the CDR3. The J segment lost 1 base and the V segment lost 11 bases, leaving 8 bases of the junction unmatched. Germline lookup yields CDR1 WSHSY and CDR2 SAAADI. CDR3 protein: CAAKSRGSYEQYF. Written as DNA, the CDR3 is TGCGCCGCAAAGAGCAGGGGGTCCTACGAGCAGTACTTC.

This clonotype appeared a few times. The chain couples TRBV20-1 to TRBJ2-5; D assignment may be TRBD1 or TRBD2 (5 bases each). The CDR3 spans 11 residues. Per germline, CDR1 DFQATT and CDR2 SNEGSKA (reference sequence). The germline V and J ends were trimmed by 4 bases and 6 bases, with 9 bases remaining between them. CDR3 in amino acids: CSANGAKTQYF. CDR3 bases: TGCAGTGCTAACGGGGCAAAGACCCAGTACTTC.

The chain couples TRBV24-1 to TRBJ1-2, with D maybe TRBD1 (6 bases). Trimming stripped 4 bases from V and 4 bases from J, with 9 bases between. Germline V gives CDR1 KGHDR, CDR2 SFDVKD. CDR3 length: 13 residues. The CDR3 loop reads CATSDRDTYGYTF. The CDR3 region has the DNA TGTGCCACCAGTGACCGGGACACCTATGGCTACACCTTC.

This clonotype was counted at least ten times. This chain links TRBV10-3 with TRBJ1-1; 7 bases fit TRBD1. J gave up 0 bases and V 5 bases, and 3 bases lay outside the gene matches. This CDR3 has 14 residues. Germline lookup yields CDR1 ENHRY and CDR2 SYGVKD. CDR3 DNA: TGTGCCATCAGTTACAGGGGCTTGAACACTGAAGCTTTCTTT. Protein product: CAISYRGLNTEAFF.

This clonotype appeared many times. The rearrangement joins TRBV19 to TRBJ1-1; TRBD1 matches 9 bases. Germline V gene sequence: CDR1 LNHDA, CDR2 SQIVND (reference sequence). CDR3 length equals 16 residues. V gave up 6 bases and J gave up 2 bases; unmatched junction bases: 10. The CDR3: CASRRITGGSNTEAFF. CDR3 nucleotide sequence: TGTGCCAGTAGGAGAATCACAGGGGGCTCTAACACTGAAGCTTTCTTT.

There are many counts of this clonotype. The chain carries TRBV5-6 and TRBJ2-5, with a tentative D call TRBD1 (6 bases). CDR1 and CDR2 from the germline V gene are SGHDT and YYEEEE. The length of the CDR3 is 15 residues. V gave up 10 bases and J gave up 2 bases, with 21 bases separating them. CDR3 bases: TGTGCCTCTAGAGGGGGACGGAACGGGCAAGAGACCCAGTACTTC. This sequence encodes CASRGGRNGQETQYF.

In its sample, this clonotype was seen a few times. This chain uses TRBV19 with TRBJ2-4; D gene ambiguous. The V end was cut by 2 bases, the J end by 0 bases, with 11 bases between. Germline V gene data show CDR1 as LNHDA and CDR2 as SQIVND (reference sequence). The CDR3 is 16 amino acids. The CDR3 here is CASSIRAALAKNIQYF. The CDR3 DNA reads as TGTGCCAGTAGTATAAGGGCCGCTCTAGCCAAAAACATTCAGTACTTC.

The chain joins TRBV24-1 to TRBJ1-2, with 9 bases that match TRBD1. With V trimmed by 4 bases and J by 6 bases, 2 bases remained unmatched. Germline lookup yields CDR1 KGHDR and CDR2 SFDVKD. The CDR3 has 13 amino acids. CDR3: CATSEGTGNGYTF. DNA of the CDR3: TGTGCCACCAGTGAGGGGACAGGGAATGGCTACACCTTC.

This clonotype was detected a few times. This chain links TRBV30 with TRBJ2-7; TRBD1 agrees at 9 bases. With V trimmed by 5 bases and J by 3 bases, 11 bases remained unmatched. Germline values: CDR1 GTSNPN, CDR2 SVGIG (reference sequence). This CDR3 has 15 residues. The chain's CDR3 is CAWGGVGQGGYEQYF. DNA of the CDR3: TGTGCCTGGGGGGGAGTGGGACAGGGAGGCTACGAGCAGTACTTC.

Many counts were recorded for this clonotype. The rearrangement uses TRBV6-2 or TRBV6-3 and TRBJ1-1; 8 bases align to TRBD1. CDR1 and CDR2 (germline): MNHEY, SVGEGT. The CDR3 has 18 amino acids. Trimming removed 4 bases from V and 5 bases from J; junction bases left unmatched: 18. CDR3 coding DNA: TGTGCCAGCAGTTCAAGTCTCGCAGGGGGCTCTTGGGGGACTGAAGCTTTCTTT. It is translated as CASSSSLAGGSWGTEAFF.